This T cell receptor (beta chain) derives from a study of cytomegalovirus exposure and HLA in healthy donors. The germline V gene has CDR1 WSHSY and CDR2 SAAADI. The CDR3 covers 15 residues. V was clipped by 4 bases and J by 2 bases; unmatched bases: 4. Findings and caveats of the study: Roughly 170 TCR beta chains were listed as cytomegalovirus-associated. CMV serostatus was the sole immune exposure data available.

To note about this clone: The antigen is unknown.

Donors likely had unrecorded immune exposures despite being nominally healthy when sampled. The PCR used 60 Vbeta and 13 Jbeta primers. The assay was immunoSEQ multiplex PCR, and TCRdb's table has in-frame clones only and misses some. The table gives approximately 110,000 clones; the top ten clones make up around 4% of it. The V call is TRBV10-2, the J call TRBJ2-7, with TRBD2 matching 11 bases. Material: PBMCs. This clonotype was sampled from a young man in good health and CMV-seronegative. The CDR3 coding sequence is TGCGCCAGCAGTGCCCCTAGCGGGGGGACCTACGAGCAGTACTTC. Translated, it gives CASSAPSGGTYEQYF.